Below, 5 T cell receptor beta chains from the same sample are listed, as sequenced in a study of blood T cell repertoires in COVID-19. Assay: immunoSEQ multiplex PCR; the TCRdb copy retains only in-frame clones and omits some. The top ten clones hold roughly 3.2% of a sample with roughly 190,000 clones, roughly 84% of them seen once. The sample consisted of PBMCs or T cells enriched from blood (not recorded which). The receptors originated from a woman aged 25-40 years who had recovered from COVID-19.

CDR3 sequence reads: CASSRGLAGGTDTQYF. The CDR3 region has the DNA TGTGCCAGCAGCCGCGGACTAGCGGGAGGCACAGATACGCAGTATTTT. This chain joins TRBV14 and TRBJ2-3, with 13 bases aligning to TRBD2. V shed 4 bases, J shed 1 base, and the junction held 2 bases outside the gene matches. This CDR3 contains 16 residues. Germline values: CDR1 SGHDN, CDR2 FVKESK.

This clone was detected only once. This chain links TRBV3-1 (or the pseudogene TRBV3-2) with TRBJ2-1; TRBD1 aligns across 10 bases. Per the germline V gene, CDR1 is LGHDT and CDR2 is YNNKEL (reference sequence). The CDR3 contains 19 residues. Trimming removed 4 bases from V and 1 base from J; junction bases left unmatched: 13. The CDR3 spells CASSLRDRGVLGSYNEQFF. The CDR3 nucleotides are TGTGCCAGCAGCCTCCGGGACAGGGGCGTTTTGGGGTCCTACAATGAGCAGTTCTTC.

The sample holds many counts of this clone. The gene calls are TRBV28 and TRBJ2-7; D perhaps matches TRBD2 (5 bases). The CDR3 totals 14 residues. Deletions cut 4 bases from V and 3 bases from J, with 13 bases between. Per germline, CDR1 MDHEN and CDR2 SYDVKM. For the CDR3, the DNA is TGTGCCAGCAGTTGGACCGGAGGAAGCTACGAGCAGTACTTC. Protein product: CASSWTGGSYEQYF.

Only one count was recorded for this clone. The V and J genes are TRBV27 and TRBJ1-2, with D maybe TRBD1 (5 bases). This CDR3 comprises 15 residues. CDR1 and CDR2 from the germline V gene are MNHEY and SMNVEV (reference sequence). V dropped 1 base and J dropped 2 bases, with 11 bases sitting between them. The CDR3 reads CASSLFPGGNYGYTF. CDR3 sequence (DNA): TGTGCCAGCAGTTTATTCCCGGGGGGAAACTATGGCTACACCTTC.

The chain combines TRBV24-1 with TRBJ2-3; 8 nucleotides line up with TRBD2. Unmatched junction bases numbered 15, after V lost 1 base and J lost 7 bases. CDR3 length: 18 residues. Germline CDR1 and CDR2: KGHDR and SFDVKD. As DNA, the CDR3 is TGTGCCACCAGTGATTTTTCGGGACTAGGGTTATCGGCCTATACGCAGTATTTT. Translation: CATSDFSGLGLSAYTQYF.